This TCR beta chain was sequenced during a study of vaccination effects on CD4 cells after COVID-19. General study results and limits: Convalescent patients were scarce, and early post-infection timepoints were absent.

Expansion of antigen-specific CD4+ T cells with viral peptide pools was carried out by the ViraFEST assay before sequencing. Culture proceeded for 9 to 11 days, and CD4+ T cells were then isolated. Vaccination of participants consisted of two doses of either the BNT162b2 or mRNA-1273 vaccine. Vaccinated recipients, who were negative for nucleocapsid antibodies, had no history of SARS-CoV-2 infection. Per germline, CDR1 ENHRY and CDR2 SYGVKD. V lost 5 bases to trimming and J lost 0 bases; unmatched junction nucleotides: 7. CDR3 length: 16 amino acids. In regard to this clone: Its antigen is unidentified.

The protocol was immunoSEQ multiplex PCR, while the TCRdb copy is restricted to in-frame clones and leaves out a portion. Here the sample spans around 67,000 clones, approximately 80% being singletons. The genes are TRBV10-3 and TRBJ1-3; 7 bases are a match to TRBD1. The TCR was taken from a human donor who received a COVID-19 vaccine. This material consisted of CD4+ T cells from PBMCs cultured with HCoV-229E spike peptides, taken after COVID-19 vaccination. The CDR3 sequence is CAISSGTVISGNTIYF. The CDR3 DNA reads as TGTGCCATCAGTTCTGGGACAGTGATCTCTGGAAACACCATATATTTT.